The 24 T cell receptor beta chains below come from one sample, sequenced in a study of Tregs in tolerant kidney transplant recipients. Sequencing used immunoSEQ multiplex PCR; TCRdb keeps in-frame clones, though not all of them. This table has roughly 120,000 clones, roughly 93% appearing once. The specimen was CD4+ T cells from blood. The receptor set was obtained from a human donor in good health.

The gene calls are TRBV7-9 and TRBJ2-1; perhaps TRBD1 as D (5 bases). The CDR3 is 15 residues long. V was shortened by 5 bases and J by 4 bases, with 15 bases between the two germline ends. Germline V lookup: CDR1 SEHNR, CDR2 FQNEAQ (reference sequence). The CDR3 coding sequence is TGTGCCAGCAGCCAGGGCGGAACCCGTTACAATGAGCAGTTCTTC. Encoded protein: CASSQGGTRYNEQFF.

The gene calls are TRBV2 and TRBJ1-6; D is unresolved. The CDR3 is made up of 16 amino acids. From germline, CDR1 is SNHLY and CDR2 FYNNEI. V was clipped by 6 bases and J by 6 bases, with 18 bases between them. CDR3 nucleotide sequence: TGTGCCAGCAGGGGTGGGTATGGCACAGCTAATTCACCCCTCCACTTT. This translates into CASRGGYGTANSPLHF.

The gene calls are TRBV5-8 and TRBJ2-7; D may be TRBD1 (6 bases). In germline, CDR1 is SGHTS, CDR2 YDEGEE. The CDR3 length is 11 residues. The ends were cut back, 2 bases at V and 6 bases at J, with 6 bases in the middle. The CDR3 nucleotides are TGTGCCAGCAGCTTCAGGGGCGAGCAGTACTTC. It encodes CASSFRGEQYF.

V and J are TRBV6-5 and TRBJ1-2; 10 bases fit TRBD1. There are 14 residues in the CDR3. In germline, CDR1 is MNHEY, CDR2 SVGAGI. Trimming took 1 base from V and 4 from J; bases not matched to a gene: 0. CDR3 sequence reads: CASSYWDRGYGYTF. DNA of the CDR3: TGTGCCAGCAGTTACTGGGACAGGGGCTATGGCTACACCTTC.

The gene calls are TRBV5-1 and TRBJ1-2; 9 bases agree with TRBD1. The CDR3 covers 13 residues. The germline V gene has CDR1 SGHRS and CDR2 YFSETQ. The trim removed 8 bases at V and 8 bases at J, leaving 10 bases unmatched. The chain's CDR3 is CASSRDREGGYTF. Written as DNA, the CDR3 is TGCGCCAGTTCCCGGGACAGGGAAGGCGGCTACACCTTC.

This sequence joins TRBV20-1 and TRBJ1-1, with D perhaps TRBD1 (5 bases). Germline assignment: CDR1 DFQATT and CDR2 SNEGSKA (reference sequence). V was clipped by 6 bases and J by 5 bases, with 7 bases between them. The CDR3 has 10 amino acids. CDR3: CSAEGTEAFF. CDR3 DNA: TGCAGTGCCGAGGGGACTGAAGCTTTCTTT.

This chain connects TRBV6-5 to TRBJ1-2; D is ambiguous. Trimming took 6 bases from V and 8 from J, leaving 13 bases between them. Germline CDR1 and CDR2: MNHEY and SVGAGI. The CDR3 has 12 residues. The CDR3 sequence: CASSNNFQGYTF. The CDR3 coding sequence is TGTGCCAGCAGCAACAACTTCCAGGGCTACACCTTC.

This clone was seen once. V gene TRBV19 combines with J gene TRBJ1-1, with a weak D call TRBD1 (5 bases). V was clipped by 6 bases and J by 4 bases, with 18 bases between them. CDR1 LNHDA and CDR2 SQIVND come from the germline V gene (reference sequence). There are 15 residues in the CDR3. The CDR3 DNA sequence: TGTGCCAGTAGCGATCCGGGACTAAAAATCACTGAAGCTTTCTTT. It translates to CASSDPGLKITEAFF.

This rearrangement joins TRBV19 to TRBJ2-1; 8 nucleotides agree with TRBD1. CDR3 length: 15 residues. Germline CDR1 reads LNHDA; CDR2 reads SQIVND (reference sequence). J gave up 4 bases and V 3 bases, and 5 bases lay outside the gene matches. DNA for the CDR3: TGTGCCAGTAGTATTATGGACAGGGATTACAATGAGCAGTTCTTC. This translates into CASSIMDRDYNEQFF.

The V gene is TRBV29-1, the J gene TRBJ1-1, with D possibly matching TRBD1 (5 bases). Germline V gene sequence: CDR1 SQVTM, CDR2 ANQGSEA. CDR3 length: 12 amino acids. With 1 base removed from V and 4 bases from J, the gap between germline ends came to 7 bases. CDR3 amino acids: CSVEGGGTEAFF. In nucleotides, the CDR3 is TGCAGCGTTGAAGGCGGGGGCACTGAAGCTTTCTTT.

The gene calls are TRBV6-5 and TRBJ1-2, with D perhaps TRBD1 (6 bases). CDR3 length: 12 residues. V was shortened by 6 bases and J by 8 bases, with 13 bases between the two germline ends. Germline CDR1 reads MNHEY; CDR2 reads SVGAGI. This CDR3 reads CASRPTGSGYTF. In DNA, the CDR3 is TGTGCCAGCAGGCCTACAGGGAGCGGCTACACCTTC.

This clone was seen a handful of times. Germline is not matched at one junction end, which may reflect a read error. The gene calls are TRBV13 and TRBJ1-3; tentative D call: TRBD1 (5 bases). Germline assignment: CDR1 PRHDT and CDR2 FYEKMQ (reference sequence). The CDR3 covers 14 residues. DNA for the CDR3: TGTGCCAGCAGGTTAGGGGCTTCTGGAAACACCATATATTTT. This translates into CASRLGASGNTIYF.

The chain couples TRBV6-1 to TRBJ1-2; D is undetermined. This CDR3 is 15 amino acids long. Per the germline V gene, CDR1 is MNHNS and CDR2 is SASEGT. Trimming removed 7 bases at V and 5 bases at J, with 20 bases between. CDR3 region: CASTRMGGVVYGYTF. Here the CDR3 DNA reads TGTGCCAGCACCCGAATGGGTGGCGTTGTTTATGGCTACACCTTC.

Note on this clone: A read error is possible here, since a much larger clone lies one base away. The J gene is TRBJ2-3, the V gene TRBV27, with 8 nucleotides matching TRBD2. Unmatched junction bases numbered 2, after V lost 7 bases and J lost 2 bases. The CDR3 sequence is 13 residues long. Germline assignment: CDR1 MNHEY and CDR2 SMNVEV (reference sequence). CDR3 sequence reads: CASTGGATDTQYF. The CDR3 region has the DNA TGTGCCAGCACCGGGGGGGCCACAGATACGCAGTATTTT.

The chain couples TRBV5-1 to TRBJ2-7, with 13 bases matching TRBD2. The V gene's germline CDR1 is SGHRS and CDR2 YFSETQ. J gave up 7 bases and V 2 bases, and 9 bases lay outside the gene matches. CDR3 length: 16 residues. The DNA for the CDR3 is TGCGCCAGCAGCTTATTGGGACTAGCGGGACGAAATGAGCAGTACTTC. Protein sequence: CASSLLGLAGRNEQYF.

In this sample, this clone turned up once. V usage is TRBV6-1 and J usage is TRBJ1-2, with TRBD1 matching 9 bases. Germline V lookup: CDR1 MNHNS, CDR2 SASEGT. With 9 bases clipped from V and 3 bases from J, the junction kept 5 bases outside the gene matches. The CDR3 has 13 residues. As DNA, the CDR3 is TGTGCCAGTGAGACAGGGGGGGACTATGGCTACACCTTC. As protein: CASETGGDYGYTF.

The CDR3 DNA follows: TGTGCCAGCTATAAAGAGGGACAGAACTATGGCTACACCTTC. Translated, it gives CASYKEGQNYGYTF. The chain couples TRBV5-5 to TRBJ1-2; 7 positions match TRBD1. Germline V gene sequence: CDR1 SGHKS, CDR2 YYEKEE (reference sequence). V lost 7 bases, J lost 2 bases, and 8 bases stayed unmatched. The CDR3 consists of 14 residues.

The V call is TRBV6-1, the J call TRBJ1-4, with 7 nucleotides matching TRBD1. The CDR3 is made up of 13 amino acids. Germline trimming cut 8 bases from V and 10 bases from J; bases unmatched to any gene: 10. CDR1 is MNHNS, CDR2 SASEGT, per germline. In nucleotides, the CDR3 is TGTGCCAGCCAAGACAGGGCTATAGGAAAACTGTTTTTT. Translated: CASQDRAIGKLFF.

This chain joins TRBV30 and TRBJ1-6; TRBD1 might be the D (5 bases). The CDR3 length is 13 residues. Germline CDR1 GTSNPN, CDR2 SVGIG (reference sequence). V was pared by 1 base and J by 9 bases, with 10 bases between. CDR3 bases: TGTGCCTGGAGTGGGGGGAGAATTTCACCCCTCCACTTT. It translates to CAWSGGRISPLHF.

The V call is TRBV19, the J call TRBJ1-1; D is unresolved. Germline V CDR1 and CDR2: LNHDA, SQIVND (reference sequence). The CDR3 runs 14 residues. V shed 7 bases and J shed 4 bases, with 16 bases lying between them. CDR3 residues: CASTSPGSSTEAFF. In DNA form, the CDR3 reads TGTGCCAGTACGAGTCCGGGATCGAGCACTGAAGCTTTCTTT.

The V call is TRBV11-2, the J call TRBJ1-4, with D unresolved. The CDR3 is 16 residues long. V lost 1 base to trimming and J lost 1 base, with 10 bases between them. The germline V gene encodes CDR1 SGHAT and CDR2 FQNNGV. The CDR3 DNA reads TGTGCCAGCAGCTTAGTTCGCGGCAGAACTAATGAAAAACTGTTTTTT. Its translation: CASSLVRGRTNEKLFF.

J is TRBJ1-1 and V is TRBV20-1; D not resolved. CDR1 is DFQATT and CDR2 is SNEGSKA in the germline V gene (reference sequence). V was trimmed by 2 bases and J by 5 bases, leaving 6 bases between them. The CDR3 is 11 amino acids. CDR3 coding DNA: TGCAGTGCTAGATCATTTACTGAAGCTTTCTTT. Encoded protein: CSARSFTEAFF.

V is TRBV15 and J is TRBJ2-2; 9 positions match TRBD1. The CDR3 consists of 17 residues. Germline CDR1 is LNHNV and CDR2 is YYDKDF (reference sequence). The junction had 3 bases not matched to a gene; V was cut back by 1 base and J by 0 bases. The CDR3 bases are TGTGCCACCAGCAGAGGACAGGGGGTGGCGAACACCGGGGAGCTGTTTTTT. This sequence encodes CATSRGQGVANTGELFF.

CDR3 coding DNA: TGTGCCACCAGCAAAAAGGCTAGCGGGAGTAGCACAGATACGCAGTATTTT. Protein product: CATSKKASGSSTDTQYF. The genes are TRBV15 and TRBJ2-3, with 10 bases lining up with TRBD2. Germline V gene lookup returns CDR1 LNHNV and CDR2 YYDKDF (reference sequence). This CDR3 comprises 17 residues. V shed 4 bases, J shed 0 bases, and the junction held 7 bases outside the gene matches. Combining the CDR3 with reference TRBV15 and TRBJ2-3 gives the whole variable domain DAMVIQNPRYQVTQFGKPVTLSCSQTLNHNVMYWYQQKSSQAPKLLFHYYDKDFNNEADTPDNFQSRRPNTSFCFLDIRSPGLGDTAMYLCATSKKASGSSTDTQYFGPGTRLTVL.